These 31 T cell receptor beta chains originate from one sample sequenced in a study of OX40 agonist ivuxolimab in advanced cancers. Assay used: immunoSEQ multiplex PCR; TCRdb lists only in-frame clones, some missing. The table records 80,000 or so clones, around 85% of them present only once. The input for sequencing was CD4+ or CD8+ T cells sorted from blood, taken in a trial of the OX40 agonist ivuxolimab. All receptors derive from an adult with an advanced solid tumor such as melanoma, head and neck, liver or kidney cancer.

This rearrangement joins TRBV9 to TRBJ1-3, with 7 bases matching TRBD1. The V gene end was trimmed by 3 bases and the J gene end by 4 bases; junction bases not matched to a gene: 10. Germline V CDR1 and CDR2: SGDLS, YYNGEE. The length of the CDR3 is 16 residues. Written as DNA, the CDR3 is TGTGCCAGCAGCGGTAGGACCGGGACAGCGGGAAACACCATATATTTT. Its translation: CASSGRTGTAGNTIYF.

With respect to this clone: Here the CDR3 omits its conserved ending phenylalanine or tryptophan, so a read error is the likely source. The rearrangement uses TRBV7-9 and TRBJ1-2, with no clear D. V shed 1 base and J shed 7 bases, with 4 bases lying between them. The CDR3 loop spans 11 amino acids. Per germline, CDR1 SEHNR and CDR2 FQNEAQ (reference sequence). CDR3 residues: CASSLDVGYTL. CDR3 coding DNA: TGTGCCAGCAGCTTAGACGTTGGCTACACCCTC.

The chain links TRBV11-3 to TRBJ2-2; 11 bases fit TRBD2. The germline CDR1 and CDR2 sequences are SGHNT and YENEEA. The length of the CDR3 is 16 residues. With V trimmed by 1 base and J by 4 bases, 2 bases remained unmatched. The CDR3 DNA is TGTGCCAGCAGCTTAGGTACTAGCGGGAGCACCGGGGAGCTGTTTTTT. Residues: CASSLGTSGSTGELFF.

This chain uses TRBV14 with TRBJ2-1; D is ambiguous. V gave up 0 bases and J gave up 7 bases, with 7 bases separating them. The CDR3 extends over 13 amino acids. Germline V gene lookup returns CDR1 SGHDN and CDR2 FVKESK. CDR3 nucleotide sequence: TGTGCCAGCAGCCAAGATCTGCGGAATGAGCAGTTCTTC. Its protein is CASSQDLRNEQFF.

The V gene is TRBV14, the J gene TRBJ2-7, with no clear D. Trimming stripped 4 bases from V and 2 bases from J, with 6 bases between. This CDR3 has 12 residues. Germline assignment: CDR1 SGHDN and CDR2 FVKESK. DNA for the CDR3: TGTGCCAGCAGCCCCAATCCCTACGAGCAGTACTTC. Protein: CASSPNPYEQYF.

The V gene is TRBV25-1, the J gene TRBJ2-6; 8 bases are shared with TRBD1. J gave up 0 bases and V 4 bases, and 5 bases lay outside the gene matches. The CDR3 extends over 17 amino acids. In germline, CDR1 is MGHDK, CDR2 SYGVNS. CDR3 nucleotide sequence: TGTGCCAGCAGTGCCACAGGGGGTAGCTCTGGGGCCAACGTCCTGACTTTC. This encodes CASSATGGSSGANVLTF.

V and J are TRBV7-2 and TRBJ2-6, with D unclear. The CDR3 covers 15 residues. V was clipped by 1 base and J by 0 bases, with 4 bases between them. The germline V gene encodes CDR1 SGHTA and CDR2 FQGNSA. The CDR3 coding sequence is TGTGCCAGCAGCTTAGATCTCTCTGGGGCCAACGTCCTGACTTTC. It specifies CASSLDLSGANVLTF.

This sequence joins TRBV19 and TRBJ2-7, with D possibly TRBD2 on 5 matching bases. Germline CDR1 and CDR2: LNHDA and SQIVND (reference sequence). The germline V and J ends were trimmed by 2 bases and 7 bases, with 12 bases remaining between them. There are 13 residues in the CDR3. CDR3 amino acids: CASSIHQTGEQYF. CDR3 coding DNA: TGTGCCAGTAGTATACACCAAACGGGAGAGCAGTACTTC.

The CDR3 reads CASTHLGLGTEQYF. In DNA, the CDR3 is TGTGCCAGCACCCACTTAGGACTGGGGACGGAGCAGTACTTC. The chain links TRBV6-5 to TRBJ2-7, with D tentatively TRBD1 or TRBD2 (5 bases each). Trimming left V 7 bases short and J 7 bases short, with 20 bases between. Germline V lookup: CDR1 MNHEY, CDR2 SVGAGI. The CDR3 sequence is 14 residues long.

The V call is TRBV6-4, the J call TRBJ1-1, with D possibly being TRBD1 (6 bases). V was cut by 6 bases and J by 4 bases, with 12 bases left in between. This CDR3 is built from 13 residues. Germline CDR1 and CDR2: MRHNA and SNTAGT. The CDR3 sequence is CASSPRGGTEAFF. DNA for the CDR3: TGTGCCAGCAGCCCCAGGGGAGGCACTGAAGCTTTCTTT.

The chain uses TRBV7-8 and TRBJ1-5; TRBD1 matches 8 bases. The CDR3 is 16 residues long. Germline values: CDR1 SGHVS, CDR2 FQNEAQ. The V and J ends lost 5 bases and 0 bases, in that order; junction bases with no gene match: 6. The CDR3 sequence is CASSPGQGGSNQPQHF. Here the CDR3 DNA reads TGTGCCAGCAGCCCAGGACAGGGAGGTAGCAATCAGCCCCAGCATTTT.

V and J are TRBV11-2 and TRBJ1-5; weak D call: TRBD1 (6 bases). V gave up 5 bases and J gave up 6 bases, with 14 bases separating them. CDR1 is SGHAT, CDR2 FQNNGV, per germline. The CDR3 covers 14 residues. The DNA for the CDR3 is TGTGCCAGCAGCGTGACGGGGGGCGGTCAGCCCCAGCATTTT. This codes for CASSVTGGGQPQHF.

The chain uses TRBV19 and TRBJ2-5; 9 bases map to TRBD2. Losses at the gene ends were 0 bases for V and 4 bases for J; bases not matched to a gene: 6. CDR1 and CDR2 (germline): LNHDA, SQIVND (reference sequence). There are 16 residues in the CDR3. Written as DNA, the CDR3 is TGTGCCAGTAGTATAGAAGGCGGGAGGGCCGTAGAGACCCAGTACTTC. Its protein is CASSIEGGRAVETQYF.

As concerns this clone: One end of the junction does not line up with germline, which may come from a read error. The chain couples TRBV30 to TRBJ2-7, with D hard to call. The V gene's germline CDR1 is GTSNPN and CDR2 SVGIG (reference sequence). The CDR3 sequence is 13 residues long. CDR3 sequence: CAWSPDTPYGQYF. As DNA, the CDR3 is TGTGCCTGGAGTCCCGACACTCCATACGGGCAGTACTTC.

The chain is built from TRBV6-5 and TRBJ2-7; TRBD1 matches 8 bases. This CDR3 region has 15 residues. The V segment lost 4 bases and the J segment 3 bases; nucleotides outside the gene matches: 8. The germline V gene encodes CDR1 MNHEY and CDR2 SVGAGI. CDR3 coding DNA: TGTGCCAGCAGTTTTCCAGGACAGGGTATCTACGAGCAGTACTTC. This codes for CASSFPGQGIYEQYF.

DNA of the CDR3: TGTGCCAGCAGCCCGCAGGGGCCCTCCTACGAGCAGTACTTC. It specifies CASSPQGPSYEQYF. The chain links TRBV6-6 to TRBJ2-7; D may be TRBD1 (6 bases). The CDR3 totals 14 residues. Germline lookup yields CDR1 MNHNY and CDR2 SVGAGI (reference sequence). V dropped 6 bases and J dropped 0 bases, with 12 bases sitting between them.

This clone was seen a handful of times. V gene TRBV5-6 combines with J gene TRBJ1-3; tentative D call: TRBD1 (5 bases). The CDR3 runs to 15 residues. V was clipped by 4 bases and J by 3 bases, with 14 bases between them. Germline CDR1 SGHDT, CDR2 YYEEEE. CDR3 DNA sequence: TGTGCCAGCAGCCGTGCCGGGGCGTTTGGAAACACCATATATTTT. It specifies CASSRAGAFGNTIYF.

The chain carries TRBV10-3 and TRBJ1-3, with no clear D. V lost 2 bases and J 7 bases, leaving 18 bases between the germline ends. CDR1 and CDR2 from the germline V gene are ENHRY and SYGVKD. The CDR3 covers 16 residues. CDR3 nucleotides: TGTGCCATCAGTGAGCCGAGCCCCACGGGCAGGAACACCATATATTTT. This codes for CAISEPSPTGRNTIYF.

The chain is built from TRBV7-3 and TRBJ2-3; weak D call: TRBD1 (6 bases). The CDR3 has 19 amino acids. Trimming removed 0 bases from V and 0 bases from J, with 19 bases in between. The germline CDR1 and CDR2 sequences are SGHTA and FQGTGA. CDR3 bases: TGTGCCAGCAGCTTAACTAGCCAGGGACACCTATCTAGCACAGATACGCAGTATTTT. This gives the protein CASSLTSQGHLSSTDTQYF.

This clone was seen more than once but under ten times. The rearrangement joins TRBV18 to TRBJ2-7; 9 bases agree with TRBD1. Germline V gives CDR1 KGHSH, CDR2 LQKENI. The ends lost 6 bases at V and 6 bases at J; junction bases unmatched: 12. The CDR3 length is 15 residues. The CDR3: CASSFTSGTGREQYF. CDR3 sequence (DNA): TGTGCCAGCTCCTTCACCTCCGGGACAGGGCGCGAGCAGTACTTC.

The chain joins TRBV6-1 to TRBJ2-2, with 12 bases fitting TRBD2. The germline CDR1 and CDR2 sequences are MNHNS and SASEGT. After removal of 9 bases from V and 5 bases from J, the junction contained 4 bases not matched to a gene. This CDR3 is built from 14 residues. CDR3 region: CASRLAGDTGELFF. The DNA of the CDR3 is TGTGCCAGTAGACTAGCGGGAGATACCGGGGAGCTGTTTTTT.

The rearrangement uses TRBV5-1 and TRBJ2-2, with D perhaps TRBD2 (5 bases). Trimming stripped 4 bases from V and 4 bases from J, with 11 bases between. Germline V gene lookup returns CDR1 SGHRS and CDR2 YFSETQ. The CDR3 is 14 amino acids. CDR3 DNA sequence: TGCGCCAGCAGCCGGGGATCGGGCACCGGGGAGCTGTTTTTT. It encodes CASSRGSGTGELFF.

The V gene is TRBV7-2, the J gene TRBJ2-2; 10 bases match TRBD2. CDR3 length: 17 amino acids. Germline V gene lookup returns CDR1 SGHTA and CDR2 FQGNSA. J was trimmed by 7 bases and V by 1 base; bases with no gene match: 9. This chain's CDR3 is CASSLVRAGGPDGELFF. CDR3 nucleotides: TGTGCCAGCAGCTTAGTGCGAGCGGGGGGGCCGGACGGGGAGCTGTTTTTT.

This chain links TRBV11-2 with TRBJ2-1; 12 bases match TRBD2. The junction had 3 bases not matched to a gene; V was cut back by 5 bases and J by 7 bases. Germline V CDR1 and CDR2: SGHAT, FQNNGV. The CDR3 totals 14 residues. CDR3 coding DNA: TGTGCCAGCAGCCTAGCGGGGGGGCGGAATGAGCAGTTCTTC. It yields the protein CASSLAGGRNEQFF.

The chain couples TRBV5-4 to TRBJ2-7; either TRBD1 or TRBD2 may supply D (5 bases each). The V gene lost 5 bases and the J gene lost 3 bases, with 18 bases spanning the gap. The CDR3 extends over 15 amino acids. CDR1 is SGHNT, CDR2 YYREEE, per germline (reference sequence). The CDR3 here is CASRVFGTGNYEQYF. CDR3 DNA: TGTGCCAGCAGGGTATTCGGGACGGGGAACTACGAGCAGTACTTC.

V usage is TRBV7-2 and J usage is TRBJ1-6; no firm D call. Per the germline V gene, CDR1 is SGHTA and CDR2 is FQGNSA. V was pared by 3 bases and J by 7 bases, with 7 bases between. The length of the CDR3 is 13 residues. The CDR3 sequence is CASSFYTNSPLHF. For the CDR3, the DNA is TGTGCCAGCAGCTTTTACACGAATTCACCCCTCCACTTT.

A few counts support this clone. The chain couples TRBV6-6 to TRBJ2-7; D is unresolved. V lost 6 bases, J lost 2 bases, and 20 bases lay in between. Germline V lookup: CDR1 MNHNY, CDR2 SVGAGI (reference sequence). The CDR3 is 16 residues long. Here the CDR3 reads CASSPFGYGGTYEQYF. The CDR3 DNA reads as TGTGCCAGCAGCCCCTTTGGTTACGGCGGAACCTACGAGCAGTACTTC.

Comment on this clone: Other DNA variants within this sample encode the same CDR3. CDR3 DNA sequence: TGTGCCAGCAGCTTAAGAGGGCGGGGGGAGACCCAGTACTTC. This gives the protein CASSLRGRGETQYF. This chain links TRBV7-6 with TRBJ2-5; 7 bases fit TRBD2. The CDR3 loop spans 14 amino acids. CDR1 and CDR2 from the germline V gene are SGHVS and FNYEAQ. V was pared by 2 bases and J by 5 bases, with 5 bases of the junction left unmatched.

The chain couples TRBV5-1 to TRBJ1-1; TRBD1 matches 7 bases. Trimming took 3 bases from V and 1 from J; bases not matched to a gene: 6. CDR1 and CDR2 from the germline V gene are SGHRS and YFSETQ. This CDR3 contains 15 residues. The CDR3: CASSSRGQQNTEAFF. As DNA, the CDR3 is TGCGCCAGCAGCTCCCGGGGACAGCAGAACACTGAAGCTTTCTTT.

The rearrangement links TRBV7-9 to TRBJ1-2, with 10 bases fitting TRBD1. This CDR3 contains 15 residues. The V and J ends lost 5 bases and 2 bases, in that order; junction bases with no gene match: 5. CDR1 is SEHNR, CDR2 FQNEAQ, per germline (reference sequence). In nucleotides, the CDR3 is TGTGCCAGCAGCCCAGGACAGGGGGTCAACTATGGCTACACCTTC. Protein: CASSPGQGVNYGYTF.

V is TRBV5-1 and J is TRBJ2-3, with D possibly TRBD2 on 6 matching bases. V was clipped by 3 bases and J by 4 bases, with 15 bases between them. The CDR3 sequence is 15 residues long. Per germline, CDR1 SGHRS and CDR2 YFSETQ. CDR3 protein: CASSSGAGRADTQYF. Here the CDR3 DNA reads TGCGCCAGCAGCTCCGGGGCGGGGCGGGCAGATACGCAGTATTTT.